The 16 T cell receptor beta chains reported below all come from one sample, sequenced in a study of blood T cell repertoires in COVID-19. Assay: immunoSEQ multiplex PCR; the TCRdb copy retains only in-frame clones and omits some. This sample carries approximately 150,000 clones, about 88% of them seen once, and the ten largest clones take about 0.95%. The sequenced sample was peripheral blood. The receptors shown here come from a man in his forties with acute or convalescent COVID-19.

V usage is TRBV21-1 and J usage is TRBJ2-1; the table's D call of TRBD1 was not tested on the DNA. TRBV21-1 is a known pseudogene. The CDR3 has 17 residues. CDR3 amino acids: CASSNDHTGARYNEQFF. The DNA of the CDR3 is TGTGCCAGCAGCAATGACCATACAGGGGCAAGGTACAATGAGCAGTTCTTC.

The chain carries TRBV19 and TRBJ2-4, with a possible D match to TRBD2 (6 bases). Trimming stripped 3 bases from V and 1 base from J, with 16 bases between. Germline CDR1 is LNHDA and CDR2 is SQIVND (reference sequence). The CDR3 loop spans 17 amino acids. The CDR3 spells CASSISAGGMAKNIQYF. CDR3 sequence (DNA): TGTGCCAGTAGTATCTCTGCCGGGGGAATGGCCAAAAACATTCAGTACTTC.

The CDR3 region is CASSRQGGGMNTEAFF. CDR3 DNA sequence: TGTGCCAGCAGCCGACAGGGGGGTGGTATGAACACTGAAGCTTTCTTT. The gene calls are TRBV3-1 (or the pseudogene TRBV3-2) and TRBJ1-1; TRBD1 matches at 9 bases. V shed 4 bases and J 0 bases; nucleotides not matched to a gene: 6. This CDR3 spans 16 amino acids. The germline CDR1 and CDR2 sequences are LGHDT and YNNKEL (reference sequence).

This chain joins TRBV11-3 and TRBJ2-1, with no clear D. The germline V gene encodes CDR1 SGHNT and CDR2 YENEEA. Trimming stripped 9 bases from V and 9 bases from J, with 12 bases between. The CDR3 has 11 residues. The CDR3 reads CARDGASEQFF. DNA for the CDR3: TGTGCCAGAGACGGAGCGTCTGAGCAGTTCTTC.

The chain joins TRBV7-9 to TRBJ1-3; D might be TRBD1 (5 bases). V lost 6 bases and J lost 0, with 15 bases in between. The CDR3 extends over 16 amino acids. Per the germline V gene, CDR1 is SEHNR and CDR2 is FQNEAQ (reference sequence). CDR3 nucleotides: TGTGCCAGCAGTCCACGCCGACAGCGCTCTGGAAACACCATATATTTT. Amino acid sequence: CASSPRRQRSGNTIYF.

This clone was seen only a few times. The V and J genes are TRBV18 and TRBJ1-5; perhaps TRBD1 as D (6 bases). This CDR3 has 13 residues. Trimming shortened V by 3 bases and J by 9 bases, and 12 bases separated the two germline ends. CDR1 is KGHSH and CDR2 is LQKENI in the germline V gene. This chain's CDR3 is CASSPDSTRPQHF. The CDR3 region has the DNA TGTGCCAGCTCACCGGACAGTACCAGGCCCCAGCATTTT.

The gene calls are TRBV11-2 and TRBJ1-1, with 8 bases aligning to TRBD1. Trimming at V came to 5 bases and at J to 7 bases, leaving 9 bases not matched to a gene. CDR3 length: 14 amino acids. Per germline, CDR1 SGHAT and CDR2 FQNNGV. The CDR3 sequence is CASSSRGQGLEAFF. The CDR3 DNA reads TGTGCCAGCAGCAGCAGGGGGCAAGGTCTTGAAGCTTTCTTT.

V is TRBV5-4 and J is TRBJ2-5; D is perhaps TRBD2 (6 bases). V lost 1 base and J lost 5, with 12 bases in between. This CDR3 comprises 14 residues. CDR1 and CDR2 (germline): SGHNT, YYREEE (reference sequence). The CDR3 nucleotides are TGTGCCAGCAGCTTGAGGAGCGGGCTGGAGACCCAGTACTTC. It encodes CASSLRSGLETQYF.

V usage is TRBV27 and J usage is TRBJ1-2; 7 positions match TRBD1. With 3 bases clipped from V and 7 bases from J, the junction kept 5 bases outside the gene matches. The CDR3 covers 13 residues. CDR1 and CDR2 (germline): MNHEY, SMNVEV (reference sequence). Here the CDR3 reads CASSFDRAGGYTF. CDR3 DNA sequence: TGTGCCAGCAGTTTCGACAGGGCGGGTGGCTACACCTTC.

The chain has TRBV6-5 and TRBJ2-7, with TRBD2 matching 8 bases. The CDR3 is 14 amino acids. V lost 5 bases, J lost 0 bases, and 3 bases stayed unmatched. Germline CDR1 and CDR2: MNHEY and SVGAGI. The CDR3 here is CASSLGTSSYEQYF. As DNA, the CDR3 is TGTGCCAGCAGTCTCGGGACTAGCTCCTACGAGCAGTACTTC.

The V gene is TRBV19, the J gene TRBJ1-1; 7 bases fit TRBD1. The CDR3 extends over 17 amino acids. Looked up from germline, CDR1 is LNHDA and CDR2 is SQIVND (reference sequence). Trimming cost V 3 bases and J 3 bases; bases outside gene matches: 13. CDR3 bases: TGTGCCAGTAGTATCCTTAGACAGGGAGGCTCACACACTGAAGCTTTCTTT. It is translated as CASSILRQGGSHTEAFF.

This clone has ten or more counts. The rearrangement links TRBV19 to TRBJ1-2, with TRBD1 as a possible D gene (5 bases). This CDR3 region has 15 residues. V dropped 4 bases and J dropped 3 bases, with 15 bases sitting between them. Per germline, CDR1 LNHDA and CDR2 SQIVND (reference sequence). CDR3 region: CASSTQGRGDYGYTF. In DNA form, the CDR3 reads TGTGCCAGTAGTACCCAAGGACGGGGGGACTATGGCTACACCTTC.

V gene TRBV19 combines with J gene TRBJ2-6; no clear D gene. The CDR3 is made up of 17 amino acids. CDR1 is LNHDA, CDR2 SQIVND, per germline (reference sequence). Trimming removed 4 bases from V and 0 bases from J, with 13 bases in between. The CDR3: CASSTFTYTSGANVLTF. The CDR3 coding sequence is TGTGCCAGTAGTACGTTCACTTATACCTCTGGGGCCAACGTCCTGACTTTC.

The rearrangement joins TRBV5-5 to TRBJ1-3; D unresolved. The CDR3 has 11 amino acids. Deletions cut 5 bases from V and 7 bases from J, with 7 bases between. Looked up from germline, CDR1 is SGHKS and CDR2 is YYEKEE (reference sequence). CDR3 sequence: CASSWQNTIYF. DNA for the CDR3: TGTGCCAGCAGTTGGCAGAACACCATATATTTT.

The chain carries TRBV6-5 and TRBJ1-1; no reliable D call. The CDR3 is 15 amino acids. Germline V lookup: CDR1 MNHEY, CDR2 SVGAGI. The V and J ends lost 6 bases and 1 base respectively, with 15 bases between them. Here the CDR3 DNA reads TGTGCCAGCAGACCCACCGGAGGTCAGAACACTGAAGCTTTCTTT. Amino acid sequence: CASRPTGGQNTEAFF.

The chain has TRBV20-1 and TRBJ2-5, with TRBD1 as a possible D gene (6 bases). The germline CDR1 and CDR2 sequences are DFQATT and SNEGSKA (reference sequence). Trimming took off 3 bases at V and 5 bases at J, with 10 bases between the two ends. The CDR3 length is 12 residues. CDR3 sequence (DNA): TGCAGTGCTAGTACAGGGACGGAGACCCAGTACTTC. This gives the protein CSASTGTETQYF.